Listed below are T cell receptor beta chains from one sample, sequenced in a study of read filtering for tumor transcriptome and immune sequencing. TCRdb re-called the reads with MiXCR, one entry per CDR3 protein. The sample lists around 140,000 distinct CDR3 sequences, 13% seen once, with around 8.2% in the top ten. Specimen: a population of CD138-negative cells sorted from bone marrow. All receptors come from a donor at least 40 years old with multiple myeloma. Each CDR3 is given with its conserved first and last residue. D genes are given only for firm matches. Some rows mark clone size as missing; the rest say once, few, many or name a class of expanded clone.

j_gene: TRBJ2-2
v_gene: TRBV10-3
len: 16
d_gene: NA
abundance: NA
CDR3nt: TGTGCCATCACTGAGACAACAAAACGGGGCACCGGGGAGCTGTTTTTT
CDR3aa: CAITETTKRGTGELFF

j_gene: TRBJ2-7
v_gene: TRBV29-1
len: 14
d_gene: NA
abundance: many
CDR3nt: TGCAGCGTTGCGAGGAGCGGAGGTACCTACGAGCAGTACTTC
CDR3aa: CSVARSGGTYEQYF

j_gene: TRBJ1-5
v_gene: TRBV10-3
len: 12
d_gene: NA
abundance: few
CDR3nt: TGTGCCGGTGCAGGGGGCAATCAGCCCCAGCATTTT
CDR3aa: CAGAGGNQPQHF

j_gene: TRBJ2-5
v_gene: TRBV7-9
len: 15
d_gene: TRBD1
abundance: NA
CDR3nt: TGTGCCAGCAGCCCCCCGGGAAGGGGGCCGGAGACCCAGTACTTC
CDR3aa: CASSPPGRGPETQYF

j_gene: TRBJ2-2
v_gene: TRBV5-4
len: 15
d_gene: TRBD2
abundance: NA
CDR3nt: TGTGCCAGCAGCGTTACTAGCGGATGGACCGGGGAGCTGTTTTTT
CDR3aa: CASSVTSGWTGELFF

j_gene: TRBJ2-5
v_gene: TRBV5-5
len: 14
d_gene: NA
abundance: many
CDR3nt: TGTGCCAGCAGCTGGAGCGGACCGCAAGAGACCCAGTACTTC
CDR3aa: CASSWSGPQETQYF

j_gene: TRBJ2-1
v_gene: TRBV7-9
len: 15
d_gene: TRBD2
abundance: many
CDR3nt: TGTGCCAGCAGCCAGCGGGAGGAGGTCGACAATGAGCAGTTCTTC
CDR3aa: CASSQREEVDNEQFF

j_gene: TRBJ1-1
v_gene: TRBV29-1
len: 15
d_gene: NA
abundance: many
CDR3nt: TGCAGCGTTTGGGCAGGGGTGGACTTGTTCACTGAAGCTTTCTTT
CDR3aa: CSVWAGVDLFTEAFF

j_gene: TRBJ2-5
v_gene: TRBV27
len: 14
d_gene: TRBD1
abundance: many
CDR3nt: TGTGCCAGCAGTCGGGACAGGGGTAGCGAGACCCAGTACTTC
CDR3aa: CASSRDRGSETQYF

j_gene: TRBJ2-7
v_gene: TRBV20-1
len: 13
d_gene: TRBD2
abundance: many
CDR3nt: TGCAGTGCCCCGGCTAGCGGGAGTTACGAGCAGTACTTC
CDR3aa: CSAPASGSYEQYF

j_gene: TRBJ2-1
v_gene: TRBV20-1
len: 14
d_gene: TRBD2
abundance: many
CDR3nt: TGCAGTGCTATCAGACTAGCGGGAGGCAATGAGCAGTTCTTC
CDR3aa: CSAIRLAGGNEQFF

j_gene: TRBJ2-1
v_gene: TRBV9
len: 13
d_gene: NA
abundance: many
CDR3nt: TGTGCCAGCGGGCTTGGCTCCTACAATGAGCAGTTCTTC
CDR3aa: CASGLGSYNEQFF

j_gene: TRBJ2-7
v_gene: TRBV20-1
len: 12
d_gene: NA
abundance: NA
CDR3nt: TGCAGTGCTAGAGGTCTAAGTCGTGGGCAGTACTTC
CDR3aa: CSARGLSRGQYF

j_gene: TRBJ1-2
v_gene: TRBV15
len: 14
d_gene: NA
abundance: many
CDR3nt: TGTGCCACCAGCCCCCACGGGGTGGACTATGGCTACACCTTC
CDR3aa: CATSPHGVDYGYTF

j_gene: TRBJ2-7
v_gene: TRBV30
len: 13
d_gene: NA
abundance: few
CDR3nt: TGTGCCTGGAATCCTGTCAGGTCCTACGAGCAGTACTTC
CDR3aa: CAWNPVRSYEQYF

j_gene: TRBJ2-1
v_gene: TRBV10-2
len: 14
d_gene: TRBD2
abundance: many
CDR3nt: TGCGCCAGCAGTGATGGCGGGAGCAGAGATGAGCAGTTCTTC
CDR3aa: CASSDGGSRDEQFF

j_gene: TRBJ2-1
v_gene: TRBV9
len: 16
d_gene: TRBD2
abundance: many
CDR3nt: TGTGCCAGCAGCGTAGGACTAGCGGGAATGAGGGGTGAGCAGTTCTTC
CDR3aa: CASSVGLAGMRGEQFF

j_gene: TRBJ2-7
v_gene: TRBV6-2/TRBV6-3
len: 16
d_gene: TRBD1
abundance: many
CDR3nt: TGTGCCAGCAGTCGTCCCGGGACAGGGGTAACCTACGAGCAGTACTTC
CDR3aa: CASSRPGTGVTYEQYF

j_gene: TRBJ1-1
v_gene: TRBV5-6
len: 14
d_gene: TRBD1
abundance: many
CDR3nt: TGTGCCAGCAGCTTATGGGACAGGGGCACTGAAGCTTTCTTT
CDR3aa: CASSLWDRGTEAFF

j_gene: TRBJ2-1
v_gene: TRBV20-1
len: 13
d_gene: TRBD2
abundance: many
CDR3nt: TGCAGTGCTAGGGGGAGGGCCCTCAATGAGCAGTTCTTC
CDR3aa: CSARGRALNEQFF

j_gene: TRBJ1-1
v_gene: TRBV6-2/TRBV6-3
len: 13
d_gene: NA
abundance: many
CDR3nt: TGTGCCAGCAGACAGAGTTGGAACACTGAAGCTTTCTTT
CDR3aa: CASRQSWNTEAFF